A single sample is the source of the 29 T cell receptor beta chains below, sequenced in a study of OX40 agonist ivuxolimab in advanced cancers. Data came from immunoSEQ multiplex PCR; TCRdb stores just in-frame clones and leaves some out. Here the sample spans about 60,000 clones, about 89% being singletons. Sequencing was performed on CD4+ or CD8+ T cells sorted from blood, taken in a trial of the OX40 agonist ivuxolimab. The receptors were gathered from an adult with an advanced solid tumor such as melanoma, head and neck, liver or kidney cancer.

The chain is built from TRBV19 and TRBJ2-3; D ambiguous. Germline V gene sequence: CDR1 LNHDA, CDR2 SQIVND (reference sequence). The CDR3 is 12 amino acids. Trimming removed 2 bases from V and 6 bases from J, with 6 bases in between. As DNA, the CDR3 is TGTGCCAGTAGTATATATGGGGATACGCAGTATTTT. Translation gives CASSIYGDTQYF.

This chain links TRBV6-6 with TRBJ1-3, with TRBD1 as a possible D gene (6 bases). The CDR3 spans 14 residues. V was cut by 6 bases and J by 4 bases, with 13 bases left in between. Germline V lookup: CDR1 MNHNY, CDR2 SVGAGI (reference sequence). The CDR3 sequence: CASRPTGSGNTIYF. The CDR3, as DNA: TGTGCCAGCAGACCAACAGGGTCCGGAAACACCATATATTTT.

V is TRBV5-5 and J is TRBJ1-2; 10 bases agree with TRBD1. V lost 1 base and J lost 4; bases outside the gene matches: 4. This CDR3 region has 15 residues. Germline V gene sequence: CDR1 SGHKS, CDR2 YYEKEE (reference sequence). The CDR3 DNA follows: TGTGCCAGCAGCTTGAACGGACAGGGGGGCTATGGCTACACCTTC. Its translation: CASSLNGQGGYGYTF.

The chain employs TRBV15 and TRBJ1-2, with D unclear. This CDR3 is built from 15 residues. V was shortened by 1 base and J by 6 bases, with 15 bases between the two germline ends. Germline CDR1 LNHNV, CDR2 YYDKDF (reference sequence). In DNA, the CDR3 is TGTGCCACCAGCAGAGGAGGTGCACAAGTCAATGGCTACACCTTC. Translation gives CATSRGGAQVNGYTF.

This sequence joins TRBV30 and TRBJ2-7, with no clear D. CDR3 size: 12 residues. Germline CDR1 GTSNPN, CDR2 SVGIG (reference sequence). Trimming took 0 bases from V and 3 from J, leaving 6 bases between them. CDR3 nucleotides: TGTGCCTGGAGTGTAACGGGCTACGAGCAGTACTTC. Residues: CAWSVTGYEQYF. Supplemented by reference TRBV30 and TRBJ2-7, the full variable domain reads SQTIHQWPATLVQPVGSPLSLECTVEGTSNPNLYWYRQAAGRGLQLLFYSVGIGQISSEVPQNLSASRPQDRQFILSSKKLLLSDSGFYLCAWSVTGYEQYFGPGTRLTVT.

The chain links TRBV7-9 to TRBJ2-2; a weak D match, TRBD2 (5 bases). The ends were cut back, 4 bases at V and 3 bases at J, with 15 bases in the middle. This CDR3 is built from 16 residues. CDR1 and CDR2 from the germline V gene are SEHNR and FQNEAQ (reference sequence). The CDR3 nucleotides are TGTGCCAGCAGCTCCGTAGGTTTCGGGGACACCGGGGAGCTGTTTTTT. It translates to CASSSVGFGDTGELFF.

Only a few counts were recorded for this clone. The chain has TRBV6-1 and TRBJ1-1; maybe TRBD1 (6 bases). The CDR3 covers 13 residues. V lost 6 bases and J 5 bases, leaving 13 bases between the germline ends. Per germline, CDR1 MNHNS and CDR2 SASEGT. The CDR3 here is CASRRGAQTEAFF. CDR3 DNA: TGTGCCAGCAGGCGGGGGGCGCAAACTGAAGCTTTCTTT.

CDR3: CASSVSGVGTGELFF. In nucleotides, the CDR3 is TGTGCCAGCAGCGTATCGGGAGTGGGCACCGGGGAGCTGTTTTTT. The chain recombines TRBV9 with TRBJ2-2, with D tentatively TRBD2 (6 bases). Germline V gene sequence: CDR1 SGDLS, CDR2 YYNGEE. The CDR3 is 15 amino acids. V lost 1 base and J 4 bases, leaving 11 bases between the germline ends.

The chain is built from TRBV9 and TRBJ2-1, with 8 positions matching TRBD2. CDR3 size: 15 residues. After removal of 3 bases from V and 9 bases from J, the junction contained 11 bases not matched to a gene. The germline CDR1 and CDR2 sequences are SGDLS and YYNGEE. The CDR3 sequence: CASSAPGTSSREQFF. The CDR3 DNA is TGTGCCAGCAGCGCTCCCGGGACTAGTTCTCGTGAGCAGTTCTTC.

This rearrangement joins TRBV10-2 to TRBJ2-5; tentatively, D is TRBD2 (5 bases). The V and J ends lost 2 bases and 5 bases respectively, with 9 bases between them. The CDR3 is made up of 13 amino acids. Germline V gives CDR1 WSHSY, CDR2 SAAADI. Written as DNA, the CDR3 is TGCGCCAGCAGTGAGGCGGGTCAGGAGACCCAGTACTTC. Its protein is CASSEAGQETQYF.

The rearrangement uses TRBV18 and TRBJ2-7, with TRBD1 matching 7 bases. The germline V gene encodes CDR1 KGHSH and CDR2 LQKENI. Trimming took 6 bases from V and 2 from J; bases not matched to a gene: 10. The CDR3 extends over 15 amino acids. The CDR3 DNA sequence: TGTGCCAGCTCTGAGGGGGCTAGCAGCGCCTACGAGCAGTACTTC. Amino acid sequence: CASSEGASSAYEQYF.

The rearrangement links TRBV4-1 to TRBJ1-1; 7 nucleotides line up with TRBD1. CDR1 is MGHRA, CDR2 YSYEKL, per germline. The CDR3 contains 15 residues. V gave up 4 bases and J gave up 0 bases; unmatched junction bases: 5. The CDR3: CASSPSGTVNTEAFF. Here the CDR3 DNA reads TGCGCCAGCAGCCCATCCGGGACAGTGAACACTGAAGCTTTCTTT.

This clone has only one observation. The V and J genes are TRBV30 and TRBJ2-4, with 8 bases aligning to TRBD2. The CDR3 is 16 amino acids. J lost 0 bases, V lost 2 bases, and 6 bases had no gene match. Germline V CDR1 and CDR2: GTSNPN, SVGIG (reference sequence). CDR3 protein: CAWSLPSGGAKNIQYF. In DNA, the CDR3 is TGTGCCTGGAGTTTGCCGAGCGGGGGAGCCAAAAACATTCAGTACTTC.

The chain links TRBV4-1 to TRBJ1-3; D gene uncertain. Looked up from germline, CDR1 is MGHRA and CDR2 is YSYEKL. This CDR3 spans 14 amino acids. Trimming took 0 bases from V and 4 from J, leaving 7 bases between them. The CDR3 coding sequence is TGCGCCAGCAGCCAAGATCTTTCGGGAAACACCATATATTTT. Its protein is CASSQDLSGNTIYF.

This chain links TRBV4-1 with TRBJ1-4; TRBD1 matches at 10 bases. V was clipped by 6 bases and J by 2 bases; unmatched bases: 3. Germline loops: CDR1 MGHRA, CDR2 YSYEKL. The CDR3 covers 15 residues. As DNA, the CDR3 is TGCGCCAGCAGGGACAGGGGGGGTACTAATGAAAAACTGTTTTTT. This codes for CASRDRGGTNEKLFF.

This chain links TRBV19 with TRBJ1-2, with D possibly TRBD1 on 6 matching bases. CDR3 length: 11 amino acids. The V end was cut by 5 bases, the J end by 7 bases, with 8 bases between. CDR1 is LNHDA and CDR2 is SQIVND in the germline V gene (reference sequence). CDR3 loop: CASSRQAGYTF. In DNA, the CDR3 is TGTGCCAGTAGTCGACAGGCTGGCTACACCTTC.

The gene calls are TRBV5-4 and TRBJ2-2; D call uncertain. The germline V gene has CDR1 SGHNT and CDR2 YYREEE (reference sequence). CDR3 length equals 16 residues. Trimming stripped 0 bases from V and 5 bases from J, with 14 bases between. Here the CDR3 reads CASSLDMESSTGELFF. In DNA form, the CDR3 reads TGTGCCAGCAGCTTGGACATGGAATCCTCGACCGGGGAGCTGTTTTTT.

This rearrangement joins TRBV15 to TRBJ2-2; tentative D call: TRBD2 (5 bases). The CDR3 contains 14 residues. V was pared by 8 bases and J by 1 base, with 11 bases between. The V gene's germline CDR1 is LNHNV and CDR2 YYDKDF (reference sequence). In nucleotides, the CDR3 is TGTGCCACCTCCGGAGGATTGAACACCGGGGAGCTGTTTTTT. This sequence encodes CATSGGLNTGELFF.

This chain uses TRBV7-8 with TRBJ2-7; the D gene is possibly TRBD2 (6 bases). The length of the CDR3 is 15 residues. V was pared by 4 bases and J by 0 bases, with 13 bases between. CDR1 and CDR2 (germline): SGHVS, FQNEAQ. The CDR3 is CASSYSGLFSYEQYF. As DNA, the CDR3 is TGTGCCAGCAGCTATTCGGGACTCTTCTCCTACGAGCAGTACTTC. Full variable domain (missing parts from reference TRBV7-8 and TRBJ2-7): GAGVSQSPRYKVAKRGQDVALRCDPISGHVSLFWYQQALGQGPEFLTYFQNEAQLDKSGLPSDRFFAERPEGSVSTLKIQRTQQEDSAVYLCASSYSGLFSYEQYFGPGTRLTVT.

CDR3 sequence: CASSSADRNYGYTF. In DNA, the CDR3 is TGTGCCAGCAGTTCGGCCGACAGGAACTATGGCTACACCTTC. The chain links TRBV28 to TRBJ1-2, with a weak D call TRBD1 (6 bases). This CDR3 has 14 amino acids. Trimming cost V 4 bases and J 2 bases, with 11 bases left between them. Germline assignment: CDR1 MDHEN and CDR2 SYDVKM.

This rearrangement joins TRBV28 to TRBJ2-7; D is unresolved. V lost 6 bases to trimming and J lost 3 bases, with 15 bases between them. The length of the CDR3 is 14 residues. The germline V gene encodes CDR1 MDHEN and CDR2 SYDVKM. CDR3 region: CASSRQLGNYEQYF. CDR3 DNA sequence: TGTGCCAGCAGCCGGCAGCTAGGCAACTACGAGCAGTACTTC.

The V and J genes are TRBV9 and TRBJ2-3, with a weak D call TRBD2 (6 bases). Germline CDR1 SGDLS, CDR2 YYNGEE. CDR3 length: 15 amino acids. The germline V and J ends were trimmed by 0 bases and 0 bases, with 8 bases remaining between them. In nucleotides, the CDR3 is TGTGCCAGCAGCGTAGAGAGCGGGAGCACAGATACGCAGTATTTT. Protein product: CASSVESGSTDTQYF.

This sequence joins TRBV21-1 and TRBJ2-7; the D call TRBD1 from the table was never checked on the DNA. TRBV21-1 is flagged as a pseudogene. The CDR3 is made up of 15 amino acids. CDR3 in DNA: TGTGCCAGCAGCAATGTAGGACAGGGGTTAGGCGAGCAGTACTTC. Translating it yields CASSNVGQGLGEQYF.

The chain combines TRBV5-1 with TRBJ2-7, with D possibly TRBD2 on 6 matching bases. Trimming pared 4 bases from V and 3 bases from J, leaving 17 bases between. CDR1 is SGHRS, CDR2 YFSETQ, per germline. The CDR3 is 15 amino acids. The chain's CDR3 is CASSEMGGEYYEQYF. The CDR3 nucleotides read TGCGCCAGCAGCGAGATGGGGGGTGAGTACTACGAGCAGTACTTC.

The gene calls are TRBV5-4 and TRBJ2-7; 9 bases fit TRBD2. CDR1 and CDR2 from the germline V gene are SGHNT and YYREEE (reference sequence). CDR3 length: 13 amino acids. The J segment lost 4 bases and the V segment lost 1 base, leaving 0 bases of the junction unmatched. CDR3 nucleotides: TGTGCCAGCAGCTTGACTAGCGGGTACGAGCAGTACTTC. Translated: CASSLTSGYEQYF.

The rearrangement joins TRBV28 to TRBJ2-1, with TRBD1 as a possible D gene (6 bases). Germline CDR1 and CDR2: MDHEN and SYDVKM. V was cut by 7 bases and J by 4 bases, with 8 bases left in between. The CDR3 covers 12 residues. The CDR3 coding sequence is TGTGCCAGCACAGGACAGTACAATGAGCAGTTCTTC. As protein: CASTGQYNEQFF.

The chain links TRBV7-2 to TRBJ2-3, with D possibly TRBD2 on 5 matching bases. Germline V lookup: CDR1 SGHTA, CDR2 FQGNSA. Between the trimmed V and J ends, which lost 2 bases and 2 bases, there was a span of 11 bases. The CDR3 is 15 amino acids. CDR3 nucleotide sequence: TGTGCCAGCAGCTTACTAGCAGTAAACACAGATACGCAGTATTTT. This sequence encodes CASSLLAVNTDTQYF.

This chain joins TRBV19 and TRBJ2-1, with no clear D. The CDR3 is 15 residues long. Trimming took off 3 bases at V and 4 bases at J, with 13 bases between the two ends. Per the germline V gene, CDR1 is LNHDA and CDR2 is SQIVND (reference sequence). The CDR3 sequence is CASSISPQRYNEQFF. The CDR3 region has the DNA TGTGCCAGTAGTATTTCCCCGCAGAGATACAATGAGCAGTTCTTC.

This chain connects TRBV10-3 to TRBJ2-5; 7 nucleotides agree with TRBD1. The CDR3 is 13 amino acids. Germline V gives CDR1 ENHRY, CDR2 SYGVKD. V gave up 4 bases and J gave up 5 bases; unmatched junction bases: 4. The CDR3 nucleotides read TGTGCCATCAGTGGACAGGGAAGCGAGACCCAGTACTTC. This codes for CAISGQGSETQYF.